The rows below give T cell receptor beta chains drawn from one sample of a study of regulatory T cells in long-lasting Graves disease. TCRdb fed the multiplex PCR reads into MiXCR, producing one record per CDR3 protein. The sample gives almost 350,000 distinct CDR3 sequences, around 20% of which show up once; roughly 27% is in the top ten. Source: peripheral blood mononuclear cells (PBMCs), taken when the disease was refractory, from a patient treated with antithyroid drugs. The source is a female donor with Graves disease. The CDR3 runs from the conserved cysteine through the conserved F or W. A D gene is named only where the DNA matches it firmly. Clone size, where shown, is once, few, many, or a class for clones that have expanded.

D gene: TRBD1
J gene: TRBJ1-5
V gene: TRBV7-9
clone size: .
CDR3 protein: CASSSGQGLNQPQHF
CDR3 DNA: TGTGCCAGCAGCTCCGGACAGGGCCTCAATCAGCCCCAGCATTTT

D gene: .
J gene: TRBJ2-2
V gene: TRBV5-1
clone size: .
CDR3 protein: CASSLGAELAYTGELFF
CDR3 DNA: TGCGCCAGCAGCTTGGGAGCTGAACTAGCCTACACCGGGGAGCTGTTTTTT

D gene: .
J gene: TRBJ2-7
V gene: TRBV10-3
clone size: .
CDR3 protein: CAISESTPRDEQYF
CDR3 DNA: TGTGCCATCAGTGAGTCGACCCCTCGGGACGAGCAGTACTTC

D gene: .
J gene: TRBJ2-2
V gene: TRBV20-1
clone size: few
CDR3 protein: CSARGNTGELFF
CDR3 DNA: TGCAGTGCTAGAGGAAACACCGGGGAGCTGTTTTTT

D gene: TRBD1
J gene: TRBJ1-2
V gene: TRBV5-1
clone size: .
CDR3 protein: CASSLGTVLYGYTF
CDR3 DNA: TGCGCCAGCAGCCTCGGGACAGTCCTCTATGGCTACACCTTC

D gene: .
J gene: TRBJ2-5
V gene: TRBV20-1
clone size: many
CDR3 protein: CSARDVQGGETQYF
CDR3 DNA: TGCAGTGCTAGAGATGTCCAGGGGGGGGAGACCCAGTACTTC

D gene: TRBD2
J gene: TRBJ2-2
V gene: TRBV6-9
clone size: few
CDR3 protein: CASSYSVAGGSRTGELFF
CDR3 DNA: TGTGCCAGCAGTTACTCAGTAGCGGGGGGATCAAGGACCGGGGAGCTGTTTTTT

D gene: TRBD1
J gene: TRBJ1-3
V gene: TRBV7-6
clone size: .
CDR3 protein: CASSSSTGAVGNTIYF
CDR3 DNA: TGTGCCAGCAGCTCTTCAACAGGGGCGGTTGGAAACACCATATATTTT

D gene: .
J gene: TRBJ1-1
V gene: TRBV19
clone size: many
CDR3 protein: CASSIGRGIGTEAFF
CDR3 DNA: TGTGCCAGTAGTATAGGGAGGGGAATAGGCACTGAAGCTTTCTTT

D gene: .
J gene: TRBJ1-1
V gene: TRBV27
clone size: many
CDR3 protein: CASSVAGVLRGTEAFF
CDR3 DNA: TGTGCCAGCAGTGTTGCTGGGGTACTACGTGGCACTGAAGCTTTCTTT

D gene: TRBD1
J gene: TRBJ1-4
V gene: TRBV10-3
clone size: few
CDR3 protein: CATADRGPTNEKLFF
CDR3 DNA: TGTGCCACCGCGGACAGGGGCCCTACTAATGAAAAACTGTTTTTT

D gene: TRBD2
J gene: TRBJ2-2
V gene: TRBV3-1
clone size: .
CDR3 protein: CASSEPGLAGAGELFF
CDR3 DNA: TGTGCCAGCAGCGAACCGGGACTAGCGGGCGCCGGGGAGCTGTTTTTT

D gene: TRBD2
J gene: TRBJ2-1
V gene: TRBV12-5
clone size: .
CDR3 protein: CASTAGRDSYNEQFF
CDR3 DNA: TGTGCTAGTACTGCCGGGAGGGACTCCTACAATGAGCAGTTCTTC

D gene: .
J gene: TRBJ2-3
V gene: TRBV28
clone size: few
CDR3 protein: CASSHQQGYGTDTQYF
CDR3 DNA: TGTGCCAGCAGTCACCAACAGGGTTACGGCACAGATACGCAGTATTTT

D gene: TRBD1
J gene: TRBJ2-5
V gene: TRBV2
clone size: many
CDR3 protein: CASRWTGGQETQYF
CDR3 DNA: TGTGCCAGCAGATGGACAGGGGGCCAAGAGACCCAGTACTTC

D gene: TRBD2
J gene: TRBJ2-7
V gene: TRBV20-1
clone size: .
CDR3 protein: CSASWREGRGYEQYF
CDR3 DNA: TGCAGTGCTAGTTGGCGGGAGGGCCGAGGCTACGAGCAGTACTTC

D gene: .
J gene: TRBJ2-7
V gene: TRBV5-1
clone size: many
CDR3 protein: CASSLGRGFSYEQYF
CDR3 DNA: TGCGCCAGCAGCTTGGGACGGGGTTTCTCCTACGAGCAGTACTTC

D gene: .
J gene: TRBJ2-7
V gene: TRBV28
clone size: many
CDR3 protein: CASSLWAPPYEQYF
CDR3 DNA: TGTGCCAGCAGTTTATGGGCCCCACCCTACGAGCAGTACTTC

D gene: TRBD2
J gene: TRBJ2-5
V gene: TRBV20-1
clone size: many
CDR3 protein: CSARDRTLGTSGEGYQETQYF
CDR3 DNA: TGCAGTGCTAGAGATAGGACCCTAGGGACTAGCGGGGAAGGGTACCAAGAGACCCAGTACTTC

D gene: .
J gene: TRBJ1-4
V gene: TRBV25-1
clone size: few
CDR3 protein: CASRKGSRNATNEKLFF
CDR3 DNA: TGTGCCAGCAGGAAGGGGTCCAGAAATGCAACTAATGAAAAACTGTTTTTT

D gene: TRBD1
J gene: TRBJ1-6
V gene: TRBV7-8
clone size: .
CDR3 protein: CASSRVGQGNSPLHF
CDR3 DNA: TGTGCCAGCAGCCGCGTCGGACAGGGAAATTCACCCCTCCACTTT

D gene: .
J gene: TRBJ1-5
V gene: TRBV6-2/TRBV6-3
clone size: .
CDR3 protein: CASSKWGALQHF
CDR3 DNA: TGTGCCAGCAGTAAATGGGGAGCGCTCCAGCATTTT

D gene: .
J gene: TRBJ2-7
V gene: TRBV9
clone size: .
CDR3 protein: CASSVDLELGRLGEQYF
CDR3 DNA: TGTGCCAGCAGCGTAGACCTCGAACTGGGCCGCCTCGGCGAGCAGTACTTC

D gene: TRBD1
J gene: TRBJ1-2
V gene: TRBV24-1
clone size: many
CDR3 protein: CATSDSPGQGNYGYTF
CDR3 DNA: TGTGCCACCAGTGATTCTCCGGGACAGGGGAACTATGGCTACACCTTC